What follows are 21 T cell receptor beta chains derived from one specimen sequenced in a study of shared clonotypes between healthy human individuals. Assay: immunoSEQ multiplex PCR; the TCRdb copy retains only in-frame clones and omits some. The sample has around 1.1 million clones, around 77% seen once. Sequenced: memory CD4+ T cells from PBMCs. The subset: CD45RA-negative fraction. The source is a man between 18 and 29 years old in good health. Some clones in this sample may be carry-over from other donors' samples.

CDR3 sequence reads: CASSSRGRETQYF. CDR3 DNA: TGTGCCAGCAGCTCCCGGGGTCGGGAGACCCAGTACTTC. V usage is TRBV7-9 and J usage is TRBJ2-5, with D possibly TRBD2 on 5 matching bases. There are 13 residues in the CDR3. V dropped 4 bases and J dropped 5 bases, with 11 bases sitting between them. CDR1 and CDR2 from the germline V gene are SEHNR and FQNEAQ (reference sequence). Full variable domain (missing parts from reference TRBV7-9 and TRBJ2-5): DTGVSQNPRHKITKRGQNVTFRCDPISEHNRLYWYRQTLGQGPEFLTYFQNEAQLEKSRLLSDRFSAERPKGSFSTLEIQRTEQGDSAMYLCASSSRGRETQYFGPGTRLLVL.

The V gene is TRBV6-6, the J gene TRBJ1-5, with 10 bases fitting TRBD1. CDR1 is MNHNY and CDR2 is SVGAGI in the germline V gene (reference sequence). J gave up 5 bases and V 5 bases, and 6 bases lay outside the gene matches. CDR3 length equals 15 residues. The CDR3 sequence: CASSGRQGADQPQHF. For the CDR3, the DNA is TGTGCCAGCAGTGGTAGACAGGGGGCCGATCAGCCCCAGCATTTT.

The chain carries TRBV7-9 and TRBJ2-5; D might be TRBD2 (6 bases). Germline V lookup: CDR1 SEHNR, CDR2 FQNEAQ (reference sequence). V was pared by 7 bases and J by 5 bases, with 17 bases between. CDR3 length equals 14 residues. The CDR3 sequence is CASTPGLALETQYF. In DNA form, the CDR3 reads TGTGCCAGCACCCCAGGGCTAGCGTTGGAGACCCAGTACTTC.

This clone was seen only once. The J gene is TRBJ2-3, the V gene TRBV11-2; 10 bases map to TRBD1. CDR1 SGHAT and CDR2 FQNNGV come from the germline V gene. V lost 5 bases and J lost 4; bases outside the gene matches: 9. This CDR3 is 16 amino acids long. The CDR3 sequence is CASSLIAGTGADTQYF. In DNA, the CDR3 is TGTGCCAGCAGCCTGATCGCCGGGACAGGGGCAGATACGCAGTATTTT.

V and J are TRBV7-2 and TRBJ2-6, with 7 nucleotides matching TRBD2. The length of the CDR3 is 18 residues. Germline loops: CDR1 SGHTA, CDR2 FQGNSA. V lost 2 bases and J lost 2; bases outside the gene matches: 9. CDR3 residues: CASSLMASGIAGANVLTF. The CDR3 DNA sequence: TGTGCCAGCAGCTTAATGGCTAGCGGAATAGCTGGGGCCAACGTCCTGACTTTC.

This chain connects TRBV7-3 to TRBJ2-7; tentatively, D is TRBD2 (7 bases). The germline V gene encodes CDR1 SGHTA and CDR2 FQGTGA. V was cut by 3 bases and J by 5 bases, with 14 bases left in between. There are 14 residues in the CDR3. The CDR3 is CASSLSAGAHEQYF. The CDR3 DNA reads TGTGCCAGCAGCTTGTCGGCGGGGGCTCACGAGCAGTACTTC.

The chain employs TRBV27 and TRBJ1-2; weak D call: TRBD1 (6 bases). This CDR3 comprises 13 residues. CDR1 and CDR2 from the germline V gene are MNHEY and SMNVEV (reference sequence). Deletions cut 3 bases from V and 8 bases from J, with 13 bases between. CDR3 in DNA: TGTGCCAGCAGTTTCCAGGGGTTTCGGGGCTACACCTTC. As protein: CASSFQGFRGYTF.

V is TRBV19 and J is TRBJ2-2; 9 bases fit TRBD2. The CDR3 is 16 amino acids. V lost 8 bases and J lost 1; bases outside the gene matches: 8. The V gene's germline CDR1 is LNHDA and CDR2 SQIVND (reference sequence). CDR3: CASLPLAGWNTGELFF. The CDR3 DNA reads TGTGCCAGTTTACCTCTAGCGGGATGGAACACCGGGGAGCTGTTTTTT. Complete variable domain (other parts from reference TRBV19 and TRBJ2-2): DGGITQSPKYLFRKEGQNVTLSCEQNLNHDAMYWYRQDPGQGLRLIYYSQIVNDFQKGDIAEGYSVSREKKESFPLTVTSAQKNPTAFYLCASLPLAGWNTGELFFGEGSRLTVL.

The chain employs TRBV7-8 and TRBJ2-7, with 12 bases aligning to TRBD2. The CDR3 totals 18 residues. Germline CDR1 reads SGHVS; CDR2 reads FQNEAQ. With V trimmed by 5 bases and J by 0 bases, 11 bases remained unmatched. The CDR3 spells CASSAPGTSGFTSYEQYF. The CDR3 coding sequence is TGTGCCAGCAGCGCCCCCGGGACTAGCGGGTTTACCTCCTACGAGCAGTACTTC.

This clone came up many times. The chain carries TRBV30 and TRBJ2-3, with 12 positions matching TRBD2. Per germline, CDR1 GTSNPN and CDR2 SVGIG (reference sequence). V lost 2 bases, J lost 2 bases, and 5 bases stayed unmatched. This CDR3 spans 16 amino acids. CDR3 in DNA: TGTGCCTGGAGTCCAGCTAGCGGGAGGGTCACAGATACGCAGTATTTT. Translating gives CAWSPASGRVTDTQYF.

V is TRBV29-1 and J is TRBJ1-2, with D unclear. V was pared by 0 bases and J by 3 bases, with 11 bases between. The CDR3 is 14 residues long. Germline V CDR1 and CDR2: SQVTM, ANQGSEA. The CDR3: CSVEDRPRYYGYTF. The CDR3 DNA follows: TGCAGCGTTGAAGATAGGCCGAGATACTATGGCTACACCTTC.

The rearrangement uses TRBV28 and TRBJ1-1; tentatively, D is TRBD1 (5 bases). V was shortened by 6 bases and J by 4 bases, with 15 bases between the two germline ends. This CDR3 is built from 14 residues. Germline assignment: CDR1 MDHEN and CDR2 SYDVKM. The CDR3 DNA sequence: TGTGCCAGCAGGGGCGGGGGTGACGCCACTGAAGCTTTCTTT. Protein product: CASRGGGDATEAFF.

The chain's CDR3 is CASSLPGQGRSYEQYF. The CDR3 DNA sequence: TGTGCCAGCAGTTTACCGGGACAGGGGCGCTCCTACGAGCAGTACTTC. The chain joins TRBV28 to TRBJ2-7, with 10 bases fitting TRBD1. The length of the CDR3 is 16 residues. Germline V gene lookup returns CDR1 MDHEN and CDR2 SYDVKM. V dropped 2 bases and J dropped 0; count of bases not matched to a gene: 4.

The chain carries TRBV20-1 and TRBJ2-1; D not resolved. The V gene's germline CDR1 is DFQATT and CDR2 SNEGSKA (reference sequence). V was cut by 6 bases and J by 6 bases, with 9 bases left in between. There are 11 residues in the CDR3. CDR3 sequence (DNA): TGCAGTGCCGGAGAGCCCAATGAGCAGTTCTTC. It specifies CSAGEPNEQFF.

V and J are TRBV4-2 and TRBJ2-5, with TRBD1 identical over 10 bases. The V and J ends lost 4 bases and 2 bases, in that order; junction bases with no gene match: 7. The germline V gene has CDR1 LGHNA and CDR2 YNFKEQ. The CDR3 consists of 16 residues. CDR3 sequence reads: CASSPGQGPLQETQYF. CDR3 nucleotides: TGTGCCAGCAGCCCGGGACAGGGGCCCCTACAAGAGACCCAGTACTTC.

This rearrangement joins TRBV5-1 to TRBJ2-1, with 11 bases fitting TRBD2. The CDR3 covers 16 residues. The V and J ends lost 5 bases and 8 bases, in that order; junction bases with no gene match: 12. Per the germline V gene, CDR1 is SGHRS and CDR2 is YFSETQ. The CDR3, as DNA: TGCGCCAGCAGGCAATCCCCCACTAGCGGGAGCTATGAGCAGTTCTTC. Translated, it gives CASRQSPTSGSYEQFF.

The V call is TRBV27, the J call TRBJ2-7; either TRBD1 or TRBD2 may fit D (5 bases each). Per germline, CDR1 MNHEY and CDR2 SMNVEV (reference sequence). V shed 5 bases and J shed 0 bases, with 14 bases lying between them. This CDR3 has 15 residues. The CDR3 sequence: CASSTGTWASYEQYF. The CDR3 region has the DNA TGTGCCAGCAGTACCGGGACGTGGGCCTCCTACGAGCAGTACTTC.

DNA for the CDR3: TGTGCCAGCAGTGGTGGGAGTGGGGAGACCCAGTACTTC. It specifies CASSGGSGETQYF. This sequence joins TRBV2 and TRBJ2-5; a weak D match, TRBD2 (5 bases). V was pared by 4 bases and J by 5 bases, with 11 bases between. CDR1 and CDR2 (germline): SNHLY, FYNNEI. The CDR3 is 13 residues long.

The chain uses TRBV7-2 and TRBJ2-4; D is uncertain. Germline-derived CDR1 and CDR2 are SGHTA and FQGNSA. The CDR3 has 13 amino acids. Trimming removed 5 bases from V and 1 base from J, with 6 bases in between. CDR3 sequence reads: CASSLGAKNIQYF. DNA for the CDR3: TGTGCCAGCAGCCTAGGGGCCAAAAACATTCAGTACTTC.

V and J are TRBV2 and TRBJ1-5, with D hard to call. Trimming removed 6 bases at V and 0 bases at J, with 12 bases between. The length of the CDR3 is 15 residues. Germline V gene lookup returns CDR1 SNHLY and CDR2 FYNNEI. The CDR3 spells CASRGRRYSNQPQHF. The CDR3 region has the DNA TGTGCCAGCAGAGGACGGAGGTATAGCAATCAGCCCCAGCATTTT.

This clone showed up just a few times. This chain uses TRBV6-6 with TRBJ1-1; D is possibly TRBD1 (5 bases). The length of the CDR3 is 12 residues. Germline V gene lookup returns CDR1 MNHNY and CDR2 SVGAGI (reference sequence). Trimming took off 6 bases at V and 4 bases at J, with 9 bases between the two ends. The CDR3 sequence is CASRGGTTEAFF. For the CDR3, the DNA is TGTGCCAGCAGGGGGGGGACCACTGAAGCTTTCTTT.